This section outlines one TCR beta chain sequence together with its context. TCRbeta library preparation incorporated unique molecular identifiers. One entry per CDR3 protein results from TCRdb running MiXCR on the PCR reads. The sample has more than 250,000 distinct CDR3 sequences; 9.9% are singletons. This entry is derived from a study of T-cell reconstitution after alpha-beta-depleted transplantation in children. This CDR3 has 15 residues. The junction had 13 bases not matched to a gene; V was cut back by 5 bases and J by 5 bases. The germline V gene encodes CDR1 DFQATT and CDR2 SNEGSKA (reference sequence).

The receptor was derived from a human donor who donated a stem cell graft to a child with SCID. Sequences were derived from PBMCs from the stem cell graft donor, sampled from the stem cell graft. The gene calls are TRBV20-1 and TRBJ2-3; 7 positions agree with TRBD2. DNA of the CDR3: TGCAGTGCTCCCGACAGAGAGCGGGGAGGAGATACGCAGTATTTT. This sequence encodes CSAPDRERGGDTQYF.